This T cell receptor beta chain derives from a study of OX40 agonist ivuxolimab in advanced cancers. Study-wide context: Ivuxolimab was a fully human IgG2 agonistic monoclonal antibody targeting the costimulatory receptor OX40 (CD134). Intravenous ivuxolimab was administered to patients every 2 weeks at six dose levels: 0.01, 0.1, 0.3, 1.5, 3 and 10 mg/kg. Of the approximately 53 patients in dose escalation, 19 had hepatocellular carcinoma, about 15 had melanoma, 9 had renal cell carcinoma and 9 had head and neck cancer. In the dose-escalation cohort, 70% to 90% of patients were male, and the mean age was around 65 years with a range of roughly 23 to 79. Patients were allowed to have had prior anti-PD-1, anti-PD-L1 or anti-CTLA-4 therapy, and 30% to 40% of the dose-escalation patients had previously received checkpoint inhibitors. Partial responses occurred in three dose-escalation patients: two with cutaneous melanoma and one with hepatocellular carcinoma. Peripheral TCRbeta sequencing was intended to test whether TCR sequence diversity was altered and clonal T-cell expansion was caused by ivuxolimab. The paper reports the monotherapy dose-escalation portion (N = 52 patients) of the phase I ivuxolimab trial. What the work shows at the level of the full study, not this receptor alone: After ivuxolimab, CD8+ T cells had more expanded clones than CD4+ T cells on average. Which antigens the clonally expanded peripheral T cells were specific for was not determined. Low levels of normalized T-cell clonal expansion were also seen in some nonresponding patients. Clonal expansion of both CD4+ and CD8+ blood T cells was observed from baseline to week 6 at doses 0.1 to 3.0 mg/kg. Partial responders in the 0.1-3.0 mg/kg groups had among the lowest normalized peripheral clonal expansion, especially among CD8+ T cells.

Patients with a history of autoimmune disease or receiving systemic immunosuppression were excluded from the trial. Peripheral blood for TCR sequencing was drawn from every dose cohort at baseline, at cycle 4 day 1 and at cycle 7 day 1. The samples were taken from a phase I, first-in-human, multicenter, open-label dose-escalation trial of ivuxolimab. The trial enrolled adults with locally advanced or metastatic head and neck squamous cell, hepatocellular, melanoma or renal cell carcinoma. CD4+ and CD8+ T cells were sorted separately from peripheral blood before TCR sequencing. The germline V gene yields KGHSH for CDR1 and LQKENI for CDR2. The CDR3 holds 13 amino acids from the cysteine to the phenylalanine. Only the CDR3 DNA stays, 39 bases, in frame from base 1. Trimmed from V: 3 bases; trimmed from J: 5 bases; junction bases lacking a gene match: 0. Of note for this clone: Its antigen specificity is not known. No qualities accompany the bases; no much larger clone lies one base away. Distinct nucleotide sequences in the sample also encode this CDR3.

Genomic DNA was extracted from sorted cells for sequencing of the TCRbeta CDR3 region. The immunoSEQ Assay was used for sequencing of TCRbeta CDR3 regions. Drawn from immuneACCESS, this table holds only the in-frame rearrangements with V and J called that TCRdb kept. Clones are partly lost; checked studies trace under half to an unresolved V gene and leave the rest unexplained. The sample profile shows 80,000 to 100,000 clones; around 94% of them were found once. The ten largest clones capture around 0.18% of the sample. The rearranged segments are TRBV18 and TRBJ1-1, with TRBD1 matching 10 junction bases. This receptor was obtained from an adult with an advanced solid tumor such as melanoma, head and neck, liver or kidney cancer. The specimen was CD4+ or CD8+ T cells sorted from blood, collected in a trial of the OX40 agonist ivuxolimab. Read as DNA, the sequence is TGTGCCAGCTCACCGGGACAGGGGACTGAAGCTTTCTTT. It codes for CASSPGQGTEAFF.